These 26 T cell receptor beta chains were sequenced from one sample in a study of T cell repertoires in cytomegalovirus infection (dated by TCRdb to between 2018 and 2021). TCRdb shows the sequencer as Illumina HiSeq 1500. TCRdb itself trimmed the public reads at Q25 with fastp, ran MiXCR and retained productive beta chains. Every entry covers one CDR3 protein and lists the most common genes and DNA from its rows. For this sample there are around 230,000 distinct CDR3 sequences; around 6.4% appear just once. The ten largest clones capture 5.5% to 6.5% of the sample. Sequences were obtained from PBMCs. Every receptor here comes from a human donor in good health (CMV status not recorded). Some clones in this sample may be carry-over from other donors' samples.

The CDR3 DNA is TGCAGTGCGAGCTTCGGGGCGGACTATGGCTACACCTTC. Protein: CSASFGADYGYTF. The V and J genes are TRBV20-1 and TRBJ1-2; D is possibly TRBD1 (5 bases). Germline V lookup: CDR1 DFQATT, CDR2 SNEGSKA (reference sequence). The length of the CDR3 is 13 residues. Trimming removed 6 bases at V and 3 bases at J, with 14 bases between.

This clonotype came up many times. The V call is TRBV19, the J call TRBJ1-2; D gene ambiguous. V gave up 3 bases and J gave up 0 bases, with 5 bases separating them. The CDR3 has 13 amino acids. Germline V gene lookup returns CDR1 LNHDA and CDR2 SQIVND (reference sequence). The CDR3 DNA reads as TGTGCCAGTAGTATTCCACCTAACTATGGCTACACCTTC. This gives the protein CASSIPPNYGYTF.

This CDR3 reads CASSLALGLAGEYRWEETQYF. For the CDR3, the DNA is TGTGCCAGCAGCTTAGCGCTTGGACTAGCGGGGGAGTATAGGTGGGAAGAGACCCAGTACTTC. V and J are TRBV7-2 and TRBJ2-5; 13 nucleotides match TRBD2. Per germline, CDR1 SGHTA and CDR2 FQGNSA. V shed 0 bases, J shed 3 bases, and the junction held 16 bases outside the gene matches. The CDR3 spans 21 residues.

As concerns this clonotype: Given the absence of the conserved phenylalanine or tryptophan at the CDR3 end, a read error is likely. The V and J genes are TRBV20-1 and TRBJ2-1, with 10 bases identical to TRBD1. This CDR3 has 14 amino acids. Trimming cost V 1 base and J 10 bases; bases outside gene matches: 7. Germline V gives CDR1 DFQATT, CDR2 SNEGSKA (reference sequence). CDR3 amino acids: CSARAGTGVGEQFL. As DNA, the CDR3 is TGCAGTGCTAGAGCCGGGACAGGGGTCGGGGAGCAGTTCCTC.

This clonotype was observed at least ten times. As DNA, the CDR3 is TGTGCCAGCAGTCGGGACGGCTACGAGCAGTACTTC. This gives the protein CASSRDGYEQYF. V is TRBV7-9 and J is TRBJ2-7, with D perhaps given as TRBD1 or TRBD2 (5 bases each). CDR1 is SEHNR and CDR2 is FQNEAQ in the germline V gene (reference sequence). The CDR3 covers 12 residues. The V end was cut by 6 bases, the J end by 3 bases, with 9 bases between.

There are many counts of this clonotype. V is TRBV4-1 and J is TRBJ2-7; a possible D gene is TRBD2 (6 bases). Germline V gene lookup returns CDR1 MGHRA and CDR2 YSYEKL. V lost 5 bases and J 2 bases, leaving 13 bases between the germline ends. CDR3 length equals 14 residues. The CDR3 region has the DNA TGCGCCAGCAGCAGGGAGGACGGCCCCTACGAGCAGTACTTC. Encoded protein: CASSREDGPYEQYF.

The table lists this clonotype with many counts. The genes are TRBV28 and TRBJ1-5, with a tentative D call TRBD1 (5 bases). This CDR3 region has 15 residues. The ends were cut back, 6 bases at V and 3 bases at J, with 15 bases in the middle. Germline V gives CDR1 MDHEN, CDR2 SYDVKM. The CDR3 here is CASSPRQGDNQPQHF. CDR3 in DNA: TGTGCCAGCAGCCCCAGGCAGGGAGACAATCAGCCCCAGCATTTT.

This clonotype has at least ten counts. This rearrangement joins TRBV25-1 to TRBJ2-3; a possible D gene is TRBD2 (5 bases). This CDR3 has 13 amino acids. Trimming left V 0 bases short and J 4 bases short, with 5 bases between. The V gene's germline CDR1 is MGHDK and CDR2 SYGVNS. The CDR3 sequence: CASSEYGADTQYF. CDR3 DNA: TGTGCCAGCAGTGAATACGGGGCAGATACGCAGTATTTT.

This clonotype was seen more than once but under ten times. The chain links TRBV19 to TRBJ2-3, with 9 bases identical to TRBD1. Germline values: CDR1 LNHDA, CDR2 SQIVND (reference sequence). This CDR3 has 17 amino acids. The trim removed 4 bases at V and 5 bases at J, leaving 13 bases unmatched. CDR3 bases: TGTGCCAGTAGTAAACGCCCCGGGACAGGGCGGGGAGATACGCAGTATTTT. Residues: CASSKRPGTGRGDTQYF.

This clonotype was seen many times. The V gene is TRBV9, the J gene TRBJ2-7; D might be TRBD1 (7 bases). The CDR3 is 14 amino acids. CDR1 and CDR2 (germline): SGDLS, YYNGEE. V lost 3 bases and J 4 bases, leaving 14 bases between the germline ends. CDR3 sequence: CASSGGRTGYEQYF. The CDR3, as DNA: TGTGCCAGCAGCGGGGGGAGGACAGGTTACGAGCAGTACTTC.

This clonotype has ten or more counts. As DNA, the CDR3 is TGCAGCGTTGAAGATGGCCAGTTTATCTATGGCTACACCTTC. Translated: CSVEDGQFIYGYTF. J is TRBJ1-2 and V is TRBV29-1, with unresolved D. The CDR3 length is 14 residues. Trimming took 0 bases from V and 4 from J, leaving 12 bases between them. Germline V lookup: CDR1 SQVTM, CDR2 ANQGSEA.

In its sample, this clonotype was seen many times. The chain employs TRBV12-3 or TRBV12-4 and TRBJ1-2, with D uncertain. Trimming removed 6 bases at V and 4 bases at J, with 24 bases between. CDR3 length equals 17 residues. The CDR3 reads CASRGSYYSTGSYGYTF. DNA for the CDR3: TGTGCCAGCAGGGGTTCTTATTACAGTACGGGAAGCTATGGCTACACCTTC.

This clonotype occurred many times. The chain carries TRBV20-1 and TRBJ2-3; 9 bases line up with TRBD1. The CDR3 runs to 17 residues. Germline values: CDR1 DFQATT, CDR2 SNEGSKA (reference sequence). With 5 bases clipped from V and 10 bases from J, the junction kept 22 bases outside the gene matches. The CDR3 protein is CSAPPPMGQGALGAQYF. In DNA form, the CDR3 reads TGCAGTGCTCCCCCTCCTATGGGACAGGGAGCCCTTGGAGCGCAGTATTTT.

This clonotype was observed at least ten times. This rearrangement joins TRBV7-2 to TRBJ1-2, with 11 bases matching TRBD1. Trimming at V came to 5 bases and at J to 4 bases, leaving 6 bases not matched to a gene. CDR3 length equals 15 residues. Germline CDR1 is SGHTA and CDR2 is FQGNSA. The CDR3: CASSEGTGGTYGYTF. The CDR3 bases are TGTGCCAGCAGCGAAGGGACAGGGGGGACCTATGGCTACACCTTC.

In its sample, this clonotype was seen many times. The CDR3 region has the DNA TGTGCCTGGAGTCCGCGGGGGAATCAGCCCCAGCATTTT. Protein: CAWSPRGNQPQHF. The chain links TRBV30 to TRBJ1-5, with a weak D call TRBD1 (5 bases). Germline CDR1 and CDR2: GTSNPN and SVGIG (reference sequence). V gave up 2 bases and J gave up 4 bases, with 9 bases separating them. The CDR3 is made up of 13 amino acids.

This chain joins TRBV20-1 and TRBJ1-1, with 9 bases lining up with TRBD1. The CDR3 totals 17 residues. Trimming removed 0 bases from V and 0 bases from J; junction bases left unmatched: 8. Looked up from germline, CDR1 is DFQATT and CDR2 is SNEGSKA (reference sequence). CDR3 sequence (DNA): TGCAGTGCTAGAGATGTACAGGGGGACAGGGTGAACACTGAAGCTTTCTTT. It encodes CSARDVQGDRVNTEAFF.

This clonotype was detected many times. The chain has TRBV29-1 and TRBJ2-1, with 7 bases matching TRBD1. V gave up 3 bases and J gave up 6 bases; unmatched junction bases: 2. Germline lookup yields CDR1 SQVTM and CDR2 ANQGSEA. This CDR3 is 12 amino acids long. The CDR3 is CSVETGSNEQFF. The CDR3 nucleotides are TGCAGCGTTGAGACAGGGAGCAATGAGCAGTTCTTC.

In its sample, this clonotype was seen many times. The chain combines TRBV12-3 or TRBV12-4 with TRBJ2-5, with TRBD1 matching 8 bases. The CDR3 has 14 residues. V was pared by 2 bases and J by 4 bases, with 3 bases of the junction left unmatched. The CDR3: CASSLYTGGETQYF. The CDR3 bases are TGTGCCAGCAGTTTATACACAGGGGGAGAGACCCAGTACTTC.

This clonotype came up many times. J is TRBJ2-1 and V is TRBV6-1; TRBD1 agrees at 8 bases. V was pared by 5 bases and J by 6 bases, with 9 bases of the junction left unmatched. Germline V gene lookup returns CDR1 MNHNS and CDR2 SASEGT. The CDR3 contains 15 residues. The CDR3 nucleotides are TGTGCCAGCAGTCGCACGGGACAGGCCGGCAATGAGCAGTTCTTC. It yields the protein CASSRTGQAGNEQFF.

V usage is TRBV19 and J usage is TRBJ2-7, with D perhaps matching TRBD2 (5 bases). The CDR3 has 13 amino acids. Deletions cut 0 bases from V and 7 bases from J, with 10 bases between. Germline V lookup: CDR1 LNHDA, CDR2 SQIVND (reference sequence). CDR3 region: CASSIDPGGEQYF. The CDR3 coding sequence is TGTGCCAGTAGTATAGACCCCGGAGGAGAGCAGTACTTC.

In its sample, this clonotype was seen many times. The chain uses TRBV7-2 and TRBJ2-1; D remains ambiguous. CDR3 length: 15 amino acids. Trimming shortened V by 1 base and J by 4 bases, and 11 bases separated the two germline ends. CDR1 and CDR2 from the germline V gene are SGHTA and FQGNSA. The CDR3 protein is CASSLGTSQYNEQFF. CDR3 in DNA: TGTGCCAGCAGCTTAGGCACGAGTCAATACAATGAGCAGTTCTTC.

V gene TRBV29-1 combines with J gene TRBJ1-1, with D uncertain. Germline-derived CDR1 and CDR2 are SQVTM and ANQGSEA. V lost 7 bases and J 0 bases, leaving 9 bases between the germline ends. The CDR3 consists of 12 residues. The CDR3, as DNA: TGCAGCGGACTGACGATGAACACTGAAGCTTTCTTT. The encoded protein is CSGLTMNTEAFF.

This clonotype was counted at least ten times. This chain uses TRBV20-1 with TRBJ2-7; D remains ambiguous. V dropped 3 bases and J dropped 4 bases, with 13 bases sitting between them. Germline values: CDR1 DFQATT, CDR2 SNEGSKA (reference sequence). The CDR3 is 13 amino acids. The CDR3: CSASPILGYEQYF. DNA for the CDR3: TGCAGTGCTAGCCCGATCCTCGGGTACGAGCAGTACTTC.

This clonotype was seen at least ten times. V gene TRBV6-2 or TRBV6-3 combines with J gene TRBJ1-1; no clear D. The CDR3 has 13 residues. Germline CDR1 MNHEY, CDR2 SVGEGT. The V and J ends lost 4 bases and 2 bases respectively, with 8 bases between them. Written as DNA, the CDR3 is TGTGCCAGCAGTTCACATTCAAACACTGAAGCTTTCTTT. Translation: CASSSHSNTEAFF.

This clonotype was observed at least ten times. The V call is TRBV30, the J call TRBJ2-7, with D uncertain. Germline V gives CDR1 GTSNPN, CDR2 SVGIG (reference sequence). V lost 2 bases and J 13 bases, leaving 18 bases between the germline ends. The CDR3 runs 12 residues. For the CDR3, the DNA is TGTGCCTGGAGTCCTCAAGGGCAGGAGATCTACTTC. Its protein product is CAWSPQGQEIYF.

V is TRBV18 and J is TRBJ1-2; D call uncertain. V lost 3 bases, J lost 4 bases, and 9 bases lay in between. The germline V gene has CDR1 KGHSH and CDR2 LQKENI. The length of the CDR3 is 13 residues. CDR3 region: CASSPGIAYGYTF. The CDR3 DNA sequence: TGTGCCAGCTCACCCGGGATTGCCTATGGCTACACCTTC.